This T cell receptor beta chain came from a study of blood T cell repertoires in COVID-19. About the study: Samples taken during acute and convalescent COVID-19 were collected in the United States, Italy and Spain. In each case, the material was cDNA or gDNA derived from T cells, B-cell-depleted T cells, or PBMCs.

Libraries were prepared by immunoSEQ multiplex PCR; TCRdb keeps only in-frame clonotypes and omits some of them. Of 150,000 or so clones listed, more than 75% were seen once; the top ten hold 10% to 15%. The V end lost 6 bases, the J end lost 3 bases, and 17 bases lay between the germline ends. Germline CDR1 is SGHTA and CDR2 is FQGNSA. CDR3 length: 15 amino acids. Sequenced input: peripheral blood. The receptor's source is a man between 60 and 75 years old with active or convalescent COVID-19. This chain connects TRBV7-2 to TRBJ1-2, with D perhaps matching TRBD1 (5 bases). The CDR3 region is CASSSWWSGDYGYTF. CDR3 nucleotide sequence: TGTGCCAGCAGTTCATGGTGGTCGGGGGACTATGGCTACACCTTC. The complete variable domain, with remaining parts taken from reference TRBV7-2 and TRBJ1-2, reads GAGVSQSPSNKVTEKGKDVELRCDPISGHTALYWYRQSLGQGLEFLIYFQGNSAPDKSGLPSDRFSAERTGGSVSTLTIQRTQQEDSAVYLCASSSWWSGDYGYTFGSGTRLTVV.